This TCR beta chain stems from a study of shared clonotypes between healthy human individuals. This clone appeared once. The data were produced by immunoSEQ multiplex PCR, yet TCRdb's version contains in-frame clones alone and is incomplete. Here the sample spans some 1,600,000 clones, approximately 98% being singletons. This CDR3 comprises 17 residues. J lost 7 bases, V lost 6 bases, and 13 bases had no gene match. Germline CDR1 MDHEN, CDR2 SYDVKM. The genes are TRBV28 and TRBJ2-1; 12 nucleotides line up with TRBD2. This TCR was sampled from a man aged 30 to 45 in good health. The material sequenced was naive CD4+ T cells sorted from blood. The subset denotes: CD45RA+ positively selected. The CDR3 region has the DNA TGTGCCAGCAGCCGAGGCGAGGGACTAGCGGGTGGTAATGAGCAGTTCTTC. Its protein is CASSRGEGLAGGNEQFF.